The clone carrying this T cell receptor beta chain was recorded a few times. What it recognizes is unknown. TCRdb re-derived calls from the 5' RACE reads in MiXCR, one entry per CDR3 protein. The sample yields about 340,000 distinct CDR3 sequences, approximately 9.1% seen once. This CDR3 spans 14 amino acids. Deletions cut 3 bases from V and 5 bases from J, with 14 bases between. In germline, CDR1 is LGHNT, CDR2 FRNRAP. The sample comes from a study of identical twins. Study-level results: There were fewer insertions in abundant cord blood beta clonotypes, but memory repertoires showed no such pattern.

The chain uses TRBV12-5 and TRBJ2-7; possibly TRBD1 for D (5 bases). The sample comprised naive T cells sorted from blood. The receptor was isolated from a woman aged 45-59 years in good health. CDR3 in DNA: TGTGCTAGTGGTTTTGCAGGGCGGCTCGACGAGCAGTACTTC. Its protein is CASGFAGRLDEQYF. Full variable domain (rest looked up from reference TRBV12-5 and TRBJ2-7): DARVTQTPRHKVTEMGQEVTMRCQPILGHNTVFWYRQTMMQGLELLAYFRNRAPLDDSGMPKDRFSAEMPDATLATLKIQPSEPRDSAVYFCASGFAGRLDEQYFGPGTRLTVT.